This T cell receptor (beta chain) was sequenced in a study of tumor and adjacent non-tumor tissue in lung cancer. Study background: Stage I to III disease affected about nine men and 5 women aged roughly 31 to 85.

The germline gives CDR1 MNHEY, CDR2 SVGAGI. Ends included, the CDR3 has 14 residues. The library came from three nested PCR rounds adapted from ARM-PCR protocols. TCRdb re-called the multiplex PCR reads through MiXCR, storing one row per CDR3 protein. Among 95,000 to 150,000 distinct CDR3 sequences listed, 66% were seen once. RNA was extracted from bulk tissue without any cell sorting. Donors were chemotherapy-naive, newly diagnosed lung cancer surgical patients in China, August–late 2014. Notes on this clonotype: This CDR3 fails to terminate in the conserved phenylalanine or tryptophan, so it likely reflects a read error. Because the CDR3's place on the DNA is in doubt, the DNA is left out and the CDR3 is given as listed by TCRdb.

This clonotype was sampled from a man aged 25 to 40 with non-small cell lung cancer. The J gene is TRBJ1-6, the V gene TRBV6-5; TRBD1, as called in the table, went unchecked against the DNA. Specimen: lung tumor tissue. CDR3 in amino acids: CATSEGGLWSPLHL.